This is a list of T cell receptor beta chains from one sample in a study of T-cell memory formation after mild COVID-19. Via MiXCR, TCRdb re-called the 5' RACE reads, giving one row per CDR3 protein. The table lists about 290,000 distinct CDR3 sequences, around 15% of them singletons. The material sequenced was PBMCs or a T cell subset sorted from them (not recorded which). The receptors derive from a man younger than 30 who had mild COVID-19 (a few samples of this study predate the infection). Cell type and time point are not known. CDR3s include the opening cysteine and the closing phenylalanine or tryptophan. The order of the fields is D gene, V gene, J gene, clone size, CDR3 protein, CDR3 DNA. The D gene is left open where the match is weak. Clone size is given for some rows only: seen once, a few or many times, or a class if the clone is expanded.

d_call: -
v_call: TRBV6-5
j_call: TRBJ2-1
clone_size: few
cdr3_aa: CASVEQGGNEQFF
cdr3_nt: TGTGCCAGCGTTGAACAAGGGGGCAATGAGCAGTTCTTC

d_call: -
v_call: TRBV12-3/TRBV12-4
j_call: TRBJ1-4
clone_size: -
cdr3_aa: CASRTGTAEKLFF
cdr3_nt: TGTGCCAGCAGGACCGGGACGGCAGAAAAACTGTTTTTT

d_call: TRBD1
v_call: TRBV20-1
j_call: TRBJ1-4
clone_size: few
cdr3_aa: CSARTGYEKLFF
cdr3_nt: TGCAGTGCTAGGACAGGGTACGAAAAACTGTTTTTT

d_call: -
v_call: TRBV9
j_call: TRBJ1-1
clone_size: -
cdr3_aa: CASSVGQEGTEAFF
cdr3_nt: TGTGCCAGCAGCGTAGGACAGGAGGGCACTGAAGCTTTCTTT

d_call: -
v_call: TRBV7-9
j_call: TRBJ2-5
clone_size: -
cdr3_aa: CASSEVETQYF
cdr3_nt: TGTGCCAGCAGCGAGGTCGAGACCCAGTACTTC

d_call: -
v_call: TRBV7-3
j_call: TRBJ1-1
clone_size: few
cdr3_aa: CASSSDTNTEAFF
cdr3_nt: TGTGCCAGCAGCTCAGACACGAACACTGAAGCTTTCTTT

d_call: -
v_call: TRBV6-2/TRBV6-3
j_call: TRBJ1-2
clone_size: -
cdr3_aa: CASSYAGGRPMDGYTF
cdr3_nt: TGTGCCAGCAGTTACGCCGGGGGCCGACCTATGGACGGCTACACCTTC

d_call: -
v_call: TRBV12-3/TRBV12-4
j_call: TRBJ1-2
clone_size: few
cdr3_aa: CASSSQVGDYGYTF
cdr3_nt: TGTGCCAGCAGTTCCCAGGTGGGGGACTATGGCTACACCTTC

d_call: -
v_call: TRBV12-3/TRBV12-4
j_call: TRBJ2-1
clone_size: -
cdr3_aa: CASRSKQGNYEQFF
cdr3_nt: TGTGCCAGCAGATCCAAACAGGGAAACTATGAGCAGTTCTTC

d_call: -
v_call: TRBV12-3/TRBV12-4
j_call: TRBJ2-6
clone_size: few
cdr3_aa: CASSLQAGKSSGANVLTF
cdr3_nt: TGTGCCAGCAGTTTACAAGCAGGGAAGAGCTCTGGGGCCAACGTCCTGACTTTC

d_call: -
v_call: TRBV12-3/TRBV12-4
j_call: TRBJ2-1
clone_size: many
cdr3_aa: CASSLVWPDGEQFF
cdr3_nt: TGTGCCAGCAGTTTAGTTTGGCCGGATGGTGAGCAGTTCTTC

d_call: -
v_call: TRBV5-1
j_call: TRBJ2-2
clone_size: many
cdr3_aa: CASSSGGGGGELFF
cdr3_nt: TGCGCCAGCAGCTCCGGTGGGGGCGGCGGGGAGCTGTTTTTT

d_call: -
v_call: TRBV12-3/TRBV12-4
j_call: TRBJ1-1
clone_size: few
cdr3_aa: CASTSGTEAFF
cdr3_nt: TGTGCCAGCACGTCGGGCACTGAAGCTTTCTTT

d_call: -
v_call: TRBV20-1
j_call: TRBJ2-5
clone_size: few
cdr3_aa: CSARDQGSGVDAETQYF
cdr3_nt: TGCAGTGCTAGGGATCAGGGTTCGGGGGTCGATGCGGAGACCCAGTACTTC

d_call: -
v_call: TRBV7-9
j_call: TRBJ2-3
clone_size: many
cdr3_aa: CASSLVALDTQYF
cdr3_nt: TGTGCCAGCAGCTTAGTGGCACTAGATACGCAGTATTTT

d_call: -
v_call: TRBV7-9
j_call: TRBJ1-3
clone_size: -
cdr3_aa: CASSLAGFSGNTIYF
cdr3_nt: TGTGCCAGCAGCTTAGCGGGCTTCTCTGGAAACACCATATATTTT

d_call: -
v_call: TRBV7-9
j_call: TRBJ2-5
clone_size: few
cdr3_aa: CASSLGTRQETQYF
cdr3_nt: TGTGCCAGCAGCCTCGGGACACGACAAGAGACCCAGTACTTC

d_call: TRBD1
v_call: TRBV7-8
j_call: TRBJ2-2
clone_size: few
cdr3_aa: CASSRDRGRELFF
cdr3_nt: TGTGCCAGCAGCCGGGACAGGGGAAGGGAGCTGTTTTTT

d_call: TRBD2
v_call: TRBV20-1
j_call: TRBJ2-3
clone_size: few
cdr3_aa: CSARGRGDTDTQYF
cdr3_nt: TGCAGTGCTAGGGGTCGGGGGGATACAGATACGCAGTATTTT

d_call: -
v_call: TRBV5-4
j_call: TRBJ1-1
clone_size: few
cdr3_aa: CASSFDSTEAFF
cdr3_nt: TGTGCCAGCAGCTTTGATAGTACTGAAGCTTTCTTT

d_call: -
v_call: TRBV7-9
j_call: TRBJ1-1
clone_size: few
cdr3_aa: CASRLGGTNTEAFF
cdr3_nt: TGTGCCAGCAGACTCGGGGGCACGAACACTGAAGCTTTCTTT

d_call: -
v_call: TRBV6-5
j_call: TRBJ1-1
clone_size: many
cdr3_aa: CASSSGTMNTEAFF
cdr3_nt: TGTGCCAGCAGTTCGGGGACTATGAACACTGAAGCTTTCTTT

d_call: -
v_call: TRBV19
j_call: TRBJ1-1
clone_size: -
cdr3_aa: CASSTSEGTAEAFF
cdr3_nt: TGTGCCAGTAGTACGTCCGAAGGGACGGCTGAAGCTTTCTTT

d_call: -
v_call: TRBV28
j_call: TRBJ2-6
clone_size: -
cdr3_aa: CAGLGAGANVLTF
cdr3_nt: TGTGCCGGCTTGGGGGCGGGGGCCAACGTCCTGACTTTC

d_call: TRBD1
v_call: TRBV4-1
j_call: TRBJ1-2
clone_size: few
cdr3_aa: CASSPDRGRAGGYTF
cdr3_nt: TGCGCCAGCAGCCCGGACAGGGGGCGTGCGGGAGGCTACACCTTC

d_call: -
v_call: TRBV7-9
j_call: TRBJ2-3
clone_size: many
cdr3_aa: CATSGGARGTDTQYF
cdr3_nt: TGTGCCACCTCGGGGGGCGCGAGGGGCACAGATACGCAGTATTTT

d_call: -
v_call: TRBV7-9
j_call: TRBJ1-5
clone_size: few
cdr3_aa: CASSPRRGQPQHF
cdr3_nt: TGTGCCAGCAGCCCCCGGCGGGGGCAGCCCCAGCATTTT

d_call: -
v_call: TRBV20-1
j_call: TRBJ2-1
clone_size: many
cdr3_aa: CSAGGPGEQFF
cdr3_nt: TGCAGTGCGGGGGGGCCGGGTGAGCAGTTCTTC

d_call: -
v_call: TRBV12-3/TRBV12-4
j_call: TRBJ1-3
clone_size: few
cdr3_aa: CASSLPKGPTGNTIYF
cdr3_nt: TGTGCCAGCAGCCTCCCAAAAGGGCCCACTGGAAACACCATATATTTT

d_call: -
v_call: TRBV4-1
j_call: TRBJ2-1
clone_size: -
cdr3_aa: CASSQALVRGYNEQFF
cdr3_nt: TGCGCCAGCAGCCAAGCTTTGGTGCGGGGCTACAATGAGCAGTTCTTC

d_call: TRBD1
v_call: TRBV2
j_call: TRBJ2-1
clone_size: -
cdr3_aa: CASTAEGTGGGNEQFF
cdr3_nt: TGTGCCAGCACCGCGGAGGGGACAGGGGGTGGAAATGAGCAGTTCTTC

d_call: -
v_call: TRBV6-1
j_call: TRBJ2-3
clone_size: -
cdr3_aa: CASCEVVGTYPPDTQYF
cdr3_nt: TGTGCCAGCTGTGAAGTGGTGGGGACATACCCCCCAGATACGCAGTATTTT

d_call: TRBD2
v_call: TRBV5-1
j_call: TRBJ2-2
clone_size: many
cdr3_aa: CASSPSGTNTGELFF
cdr3_nt: TGCGCCAGCAGCCCGAGCGGGACGAACACCGGGGAGCTGTTTTTT

d_call: TRBD1
v_call: TRBV5-1
j_call: TRBJ1-1
clone_size: -
cdr3_aa: CASSLGDRVTEAFF
cdr3_nt: TGCGCCAGCAGCTTGGGAGACAGGGTGACTGAAGCTTTCTTT

d_call: -
v_call: TRBV10-3
j_call: TRBJ1-1
clone_size: -
cdr3_aa: CAISRQDARDTEAFF
cdr3_nt: TGTGCCATCAGCCGGCAGGATGCTCGGGACACTGAAGCTTTCTTT

d_call: -
v_call: TRBV10-3
j_call: TRBJ2-3
clone_size: few
cdr3_aa: CAISEGSGGTDTQYF
cdr3_nt: TGTGCCATCAGTGAAGGGTCTGGGGGCACAGATACGCAGTATTTT

d_call: TRBD1
v_call: TRBV6-2/TRBV6-3
j_call: TRBJ2-1
clone_size: few
cdr3_aa: CASDRDRGAHEQFF
cdr3_nt: TGTGCCAGTGACCGGGACAGGGGCGCTCATGAGCAGTTCTTC

d_call: -
v_call: TRBV5-1
j_call: TRBJ2-3
clone_size: -
cdr3_aa: CASSPRQLVGLTDTQYF
cdr3_nt: TGCGCCAGCAGCCCCCGACAGCTAGTGGGCCTCACAGATACGCAGTATTTT

d_call: TRBD2
v_call: TRBV20-1
j_call: TRBJ2-3
clone_size: once
cdr3_aa: CSASSSGGAATDTQYF
cdr3_nt: TGCAGTGCTAGTTCGAGCGGGGGGGCCGCCACAGATACGCAGTATTTT